Below, 16 T cell receptor beta chains from the same sample are listed, as sequenced in a study of molecular identifiers for immune sequencing clone quantification. TCRdb independently ran MiXCR on the PCR reads; one entry per CDR3 protein. The sample lists some 590,000 distinct CDR3 sequences, less than 30% seen once, with about 0.73% in the top ten. Sequenced: naive CD8+ T cells from blood, with Jurkat cell RNA spiked in. Regarding subset: FACS-sorted CD8+CD4-CCR7+CD45RA+ naive T cells. All receptors derive from a human donor in good health. Some libraries in this study had Jurkat cell RNA spiked in.

The chain has TRBV3-1 and TRBJ2-7, with D possibly TRBD2 on 5 matching bases. With 3 bases removed from V and 4 bases from J, the gap between germline ends came to 13 bases. Germline values: CDR1 LGHDT, CDR2 YNNKEL (reference sequence). The CDR3 runs 14 residues. The CDR3 sequence is CASSHPGFPYEQYF. Here the CDR3 DNA reads TGTGCCAGCAGCCACCCGGGGTTCCCTTACGAGCAGTACTTC.

V gene TRBV9 combines with J gene TRBJ1-5; TRBD1 agrees at 8 bases. Germline CDR1 reads SGDLS; CDR2 reads YYNGEE. With V trimmed by 0 bases and J by 6 bases, 5 bases remained unmatched. CDR3 length: 15 amino acids. The CDR3 bases are TGTGCCAGCAGCGTAGGGACAGGGTTTGGTCAGCCCCAGCATTTT. It translates to CASSVGTGFGQPQHF.

This clonotype has only a few counts. CDR3 nucleotide sequence: TGTGCCAGCAGTTTAGCCCCCGGCGGTCCCTACGAGCAGTACTTC. Its protein is CASSLAPGGPYEQYF. The rearrangement links TRBV12-3 or TRBV12-4 to TRBJ2-7; unclear D gene. CDR3 size: 15 residues. The V gene lost 0 bases and the J gene lost 2 bases, with 11 bases spanning the gap.

About this clonotype itself: One end of the junction fails to match germline, which may point to a read error. The rearrangement links TRBV27 to TRBJ1-5; weak D call: TRBD1 (5 bases). The CDR3 has 15 residues. CDR1 and CDR2 from the germline V gene are MNHEY and SMNVEV (reference sequence). The CDR3 DNA follows: TGTGCCAGCATTTTAAAGGGAACAGGATCACAGCCCCAGCATTTT. This gives the protein CASILKGTGSQPQHF.

This clonotype was seen ten or more times. This chain connects TRBV20-1 to TRBJ1-1; D call uncertain. The germline V and J ends were trimmed by 5 bases and 4 bases, with 8 bases remaining between them. The CDR3 contains 11 residues. The germline V gene encodes CDR1 DFQATT and CDR2 SNEGSKA (reference sequence). The CDR3 loop is CSAAVITEAFF. In nucleotides, the CDR3 is TGCAGTGCTGCGGTCATCACTGAAGCTTTCTTT.

This clonotype was seen repeatedly, ten times or more. V and J are TRBV12-3 or TRBV12-4 and TRBJ2-3; D is uncertain. CDR3 length: 12 residues. Trimming removed 6 bases at V and 8 bases at J, with 12 bases between. CDR3 DNA: TGTGCCAGCAGAAACACGTCCGGTACGCAGTATTTT. Amino acid sequence: CASRNTSGTQYF.

This sequence joins TRBV5-1 and TRBJ2-5; D ambiguous. Germline V gives CDR1 SGHRS, CDR2 YFSETQ. Trimming took 2 bases from V and 1 from J, leaving 9 bases between them. The CDR3 length is 14 residues. The CDR3 sequence: CASSLLPGQETQYF. The CDR3 DNA sequence: TGCGCCAGCAGCTTACTGCCAGGCCAAGAGACCCAGTACTTC.

V is TRBV5-5 and J is TRBJ1-6, with D uncertain. Germline V gene lookup returns CDR1 SGHKS and CDR2 YYEKEE (reference sequence). The CDR3 extends over 13 amino acids. V was pared by 3 bases and J by 8 bases, with 9 bases between. For the CDR3, the DNA is TGTGCCAGCAGCTCAAGCCCTTATTCACCCCTCCACTTT. It encodes CASSSSPYSPLHF.

Comments on this clonotype: The junction does not match germline at one end; this may be a read error. The chain carries TRBV27 and TRBJ2-7, with 7 nucleotides matching TRBD2. Germline V CDR1 and CDR2: MNHEY, SMNVEV (reference sequence). This CDR3 has 14 residues. This CDR3 is CASSWTGGSYELYF. The CDR3 coding sequence is TGTGCCAGCAGTTGGACGGGGGGATCCTACGAGCTGTACTTC.

This clonotype was detected ten times or more. V gene TRBV5-6 combines with J gene TRBJ1-5; a weak D match, TRBD1 (5 bases). V was shortened by 0 bases and J by 11 bases, with 18 bases between the two germline ends. This CDR3 spans 15 amino acids. Per the germline V gene, CDR1 is SGHDT and CDR2 is YYEEEE. DNA of the CDR3: TGTGCCAGCAGCTTGGGGGCCAGGGAGGGGCCGACCCAGCATTTT. Protein: CASSLGAREGPTQHF.

The V call is TRBV11-2, the J call TRBJ2-2; 13 positions agree with TRBD2. CDR3 length: 18 amino acids. J was trimmed by 0 bases and V by 3 bases; bases with no gene match: 4. Germline lookup yields CDR1 SGHAT and CDR2 FQNNGV. The CDR3 nucleotides read TGTGCCAGCAGCTTCCGACTAGCGGGGGGTCCGAACACCGGGGAGCTGTTTTTT. Its translation is CASSFRLAGGPNTGELFF. Drawing the rest from reference TRBV11-2 and TRBJ2-2, the complete variable domain is EAGVAQSPRYKIIEKRQSVAFWCNPISGHATLYWYQQILGQGPKLLIQFQNNGVVDDSQLPKDRFSAERLKGVDSTLKIQPAKLEDSAVYLCASSFRLAGGPNTGELFFGEGSRLTVL.

This clonotype was observed a few times. The rearrangement joins TRBV18 to TRBJ2-3; D not resolved. The germline gives CDR1 KGHSH, CDR2 LQKENI. This CDR3 region has 15 residues. The V end was cut by 4 bases, the J end by 5 bases, with 16 bases between. This CDR3 reads CASSLTGWKIDTQYF. CDR3 coding DNA: TGTGCCAGCTCACTAACTGGATGGAAAATAGATACGCAGTATTTT.

This chain connects TRBV10-2 to TRBJ2-7; D gene uncertain. Per the germline V gene, CDR1 is WSHSY and CDR2 is SAAADI. The CDR3 length is 14 residues. The V end was cut by 6 bases, the J end by 5 bases, with 17 bases between. The CDR3 nucleotides are TGCGCCAGCAGGGACCGAAGTAGAGTCCACGAGCAGTACTTC. Encoded protein: CASRDRSRVHEQYF.

CDR3: CASSLGWTGATGELFF. CDR3 sequence (DNA): TGTGCCAGCAGCTTAGGTTGGACGGGGGCTACCGGGGAGCTGTTTTTT. The chain is built from TRBV11-2 and TRBJ2-2, with D possibly called TRBD1 or TRBD2 (6 bases each). Germline loops: CDR1 SGHAT, CDR2 FQNNGV. V dropped 1 base and J dropped 5 bases, with 14 bases sitting between them. The CDR3 is 16 amino acids.

The chain recombines TRBV27 with TRBJ2-5; D is possibly TRBD2 (6 bases). The CDR3 consists of 14 residues. CDR1 is MNHEY and CDR2 is SMNVEV in the germline V gene (reference sequence). The germline V and J ends were trimmed by 6 bases and 5 bases, with 16 bases remaining between them. Here the CDR3 reads CASSLIADSETQYF. The DNA for the CDR3 is TGTGCCAGCAGCCTAATAGCGGACTCGGAGACCCAGTACTTC.

Notes on this clonotype: A much more abundant neighbour one base away suggests this may be a read error. The CDR3 region has the DNA TGCACCAGCAGCTTGGTTAATAATTGGGGCGACGAGCAGTACTTC. Protein sequence: CTSSLVNNWGDEQYF. V is TRBV5-1 and J is TRBJ2-7; D is possibly TRBD1 (5 bases). The CDR3 consists of 15 residues. The germline V gene has CDR1 SGHRS and CDR2 YFSETQ.